This T cell receptor (beta chain) appears in the sequencing data of a study of blood T cell repertoires in COVID-19. Study-level information: Italy, Spain and the United States were the sources of the convalescent and acute COVID-19 samples. The cDNA or gDNA used as material had been derived from T cells, B-cell-depleted T cells, or PBMCs.

In the original workflow: How many nucleated cells were present was estimated from reference gene primer amplification. Produced via immunoSEQ multiplex PCR; TCRdb's table is partial and in-frame only. Clonal size and the V and J genes are those of that table, whereas D and trimming came from the DNA. The sample holds 120,000 to 150,000 clones, roughly nine tenths seen once. V lost 0 bases and J 1 base, leaving 15 bases between the germline ends. There are 17 residues in the CDR3. In germline, CDR1 is MNHEY, CDR2 SVGEGT. The TCR originated in a woman aged 60-70 years with active COVID-19. The sample comprised peripheral blood. V and J are TRBV6-2 or TRBV6-3 and TRBJ1-1; D may be TRBD1 (5 bases). The CDR3 here is CASSYSIQAGWNTEAFF. The CDR3 DNA sequence: TGTGCCAGCAGTTACTCGATACAGGCGGGATGGAACACTGAAGCTTTCTTT.